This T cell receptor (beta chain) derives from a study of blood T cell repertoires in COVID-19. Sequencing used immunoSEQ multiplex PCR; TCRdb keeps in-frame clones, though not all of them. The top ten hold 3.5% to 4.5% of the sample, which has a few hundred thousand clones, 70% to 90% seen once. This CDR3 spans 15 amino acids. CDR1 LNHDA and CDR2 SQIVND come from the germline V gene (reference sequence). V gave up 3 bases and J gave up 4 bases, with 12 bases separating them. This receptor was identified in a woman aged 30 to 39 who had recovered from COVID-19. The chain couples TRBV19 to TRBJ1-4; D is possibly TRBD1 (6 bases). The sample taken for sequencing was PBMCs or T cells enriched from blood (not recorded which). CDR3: CASSIQGHSNEKLFF. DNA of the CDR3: TGTGCCAGTAGTATCCAGGGGCACAGTAATGAAAAACTGTTTTTT.